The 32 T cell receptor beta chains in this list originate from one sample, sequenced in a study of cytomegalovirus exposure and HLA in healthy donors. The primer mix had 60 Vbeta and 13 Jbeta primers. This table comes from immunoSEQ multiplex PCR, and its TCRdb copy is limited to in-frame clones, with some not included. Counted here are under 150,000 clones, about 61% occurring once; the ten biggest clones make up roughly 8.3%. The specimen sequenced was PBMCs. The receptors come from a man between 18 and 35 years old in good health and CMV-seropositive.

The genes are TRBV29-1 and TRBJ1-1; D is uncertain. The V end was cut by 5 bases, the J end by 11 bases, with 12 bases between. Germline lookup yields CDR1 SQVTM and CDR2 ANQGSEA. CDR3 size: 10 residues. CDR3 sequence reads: CSVRQDRAFF. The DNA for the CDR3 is TGCAGCGTTAGACAAGACCGGGCTTTCTTT.

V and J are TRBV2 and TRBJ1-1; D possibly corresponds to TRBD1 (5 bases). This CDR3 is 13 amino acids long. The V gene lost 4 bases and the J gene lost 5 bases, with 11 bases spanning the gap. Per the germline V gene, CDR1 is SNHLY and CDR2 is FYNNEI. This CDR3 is CASSAAGQTEAFF. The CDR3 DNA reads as TGTGCCAGCAGTGCCGCGGGGCAGACTGAAGCTTTCTTT.

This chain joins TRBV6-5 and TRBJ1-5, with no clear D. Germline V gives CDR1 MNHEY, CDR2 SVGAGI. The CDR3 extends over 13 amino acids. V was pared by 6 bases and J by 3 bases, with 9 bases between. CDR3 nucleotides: TGTGCCAGCAGAACACAGCCCAATCAGCCCCAGCATTTT. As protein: CASRTQPNQPQHF.

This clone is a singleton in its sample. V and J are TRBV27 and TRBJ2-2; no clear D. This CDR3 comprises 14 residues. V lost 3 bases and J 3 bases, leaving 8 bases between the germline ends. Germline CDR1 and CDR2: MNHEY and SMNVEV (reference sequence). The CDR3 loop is CASSFNRDTGELFF. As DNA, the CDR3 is TGTGCCAGCAGTTTTAATCGGGACACCGGGGAGCTGTTTTTT.

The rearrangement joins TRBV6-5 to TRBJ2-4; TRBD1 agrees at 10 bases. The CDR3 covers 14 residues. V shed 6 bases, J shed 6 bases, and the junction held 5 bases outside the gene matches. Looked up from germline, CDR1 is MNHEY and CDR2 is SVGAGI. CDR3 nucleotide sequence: TGTGCCAGCAGCGCTAGACAGGGGGCAAACATTCAGTACTTC. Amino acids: CASSARQGANIQYF.

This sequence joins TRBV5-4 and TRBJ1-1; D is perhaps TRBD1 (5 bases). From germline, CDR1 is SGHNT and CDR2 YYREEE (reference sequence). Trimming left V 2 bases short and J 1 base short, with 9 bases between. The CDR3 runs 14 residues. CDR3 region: CASSFDSTNTEAFF. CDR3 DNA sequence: TGTGCCAGCAGCTTCGACAGCACGAACACTGAAGCTTTCTTT. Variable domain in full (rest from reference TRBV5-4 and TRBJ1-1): ETGVTQSPTHLIKTRGQQVTLRCSSQSGHNTVSWYQQALGQGPQFIFQYYREEENGRGNFPPRFSGLQFPNYSSELNVNALELDDSALYLCASSFDSTNTEAFFGQGTRLTVV.

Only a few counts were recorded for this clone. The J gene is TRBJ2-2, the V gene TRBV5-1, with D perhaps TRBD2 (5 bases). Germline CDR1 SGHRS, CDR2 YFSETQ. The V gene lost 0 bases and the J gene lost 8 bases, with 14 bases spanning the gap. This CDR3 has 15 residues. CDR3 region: CASSLVPKAAGELFF. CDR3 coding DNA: TGCGCCAGCAGCTTGGTCCCCAAAGCGGCTGGGGAGCTGTTTTTT.

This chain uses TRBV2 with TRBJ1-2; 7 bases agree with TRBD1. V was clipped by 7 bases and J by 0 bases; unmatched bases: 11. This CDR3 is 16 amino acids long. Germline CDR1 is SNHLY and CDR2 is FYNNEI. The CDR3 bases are TGTGCCAGCATGCCGAGACAGGGCCGAACTAACTATGGCTACACCTTC. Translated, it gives CASMPRQGRTNYGYTF.

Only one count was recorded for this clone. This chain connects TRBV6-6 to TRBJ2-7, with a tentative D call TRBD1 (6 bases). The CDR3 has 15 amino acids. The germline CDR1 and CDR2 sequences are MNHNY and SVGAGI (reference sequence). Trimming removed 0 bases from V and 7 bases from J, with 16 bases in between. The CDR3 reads CASSYSVGARGEQYF. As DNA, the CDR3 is TGTGCCAGCAGTTACTCAGTTGGGGCTAGGGGGGAGCAGTACTTC.

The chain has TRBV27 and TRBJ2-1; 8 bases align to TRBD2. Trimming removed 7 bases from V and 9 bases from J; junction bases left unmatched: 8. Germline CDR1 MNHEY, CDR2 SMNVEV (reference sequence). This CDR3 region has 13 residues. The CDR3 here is CASISGGSGEQFF. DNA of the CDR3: TGTGCCAGCATAAGCGGGGGTTCGGGTGAGCAGTTCTTC.

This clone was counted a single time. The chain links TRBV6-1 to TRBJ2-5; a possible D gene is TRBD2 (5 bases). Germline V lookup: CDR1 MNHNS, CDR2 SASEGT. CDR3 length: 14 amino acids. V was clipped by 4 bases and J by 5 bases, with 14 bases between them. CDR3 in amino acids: CASSAFSPGETQYF. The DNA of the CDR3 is TGTGCCAGCAGTGCGTTCAGTCCGGGGGAGACCCAGTACTTC.

In DNA, the CDR3 is TGCGCCAGCAGCTCCCTAGCGGGGTCGGGCGGGGAGCTGTTTTTT. Protein: CASSSLAGSGGELFF. The chain uses TRBV5-1 and TRBJ2-2, with TRBD2 identical over 9 bases. With V trimmed by 3 bases and J by 7 bases, 7 bases remained unmatched. This CDR3 has 15 residues. Per the germline V gene, CDR1 is SGHRS and CDR2 is YFSETQ.

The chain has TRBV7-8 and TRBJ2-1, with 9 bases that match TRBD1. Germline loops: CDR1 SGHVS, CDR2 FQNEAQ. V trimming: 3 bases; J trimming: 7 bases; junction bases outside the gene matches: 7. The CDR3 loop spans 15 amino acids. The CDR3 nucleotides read TGTGCCAGCAGCTTTACAGGGGGCGCGGGGAATGAGCAGTTCTTC. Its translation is CASSFTGGAGNEQFF.

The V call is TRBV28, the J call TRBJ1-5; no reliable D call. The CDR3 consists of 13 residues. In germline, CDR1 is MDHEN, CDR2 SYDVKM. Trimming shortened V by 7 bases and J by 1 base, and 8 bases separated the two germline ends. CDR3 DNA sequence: TGTGCCAGCAATATCTTAAGCAATCAGCCCCAGCATTTT. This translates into CASNILSNQPQHF. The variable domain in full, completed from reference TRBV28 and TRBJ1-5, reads DVKVTQSSRYLVKRTGEKVFLECVQDMDHENMFWYRQDPGLGLRLIYFSYDVKMKEKGDIPEGYSVSREKKERFSLILESASTNQTSMYLCASNILSNQPQHFGDGTRLSIL.

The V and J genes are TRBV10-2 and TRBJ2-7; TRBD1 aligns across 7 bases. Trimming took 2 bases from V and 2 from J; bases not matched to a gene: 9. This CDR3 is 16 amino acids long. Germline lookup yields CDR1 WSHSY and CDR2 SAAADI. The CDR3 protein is CASSEPRGDRAYEQYF. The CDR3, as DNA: TGCGCCAGCAGTGAGCCAAGGGGCGACAGGGCCTACGAGCAGTACTTC.

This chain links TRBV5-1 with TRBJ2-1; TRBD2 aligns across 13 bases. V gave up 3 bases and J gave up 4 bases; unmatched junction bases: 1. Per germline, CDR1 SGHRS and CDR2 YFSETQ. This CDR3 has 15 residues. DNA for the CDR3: TGCGCCAGCAGCTGGACTAGCGGGGGATACAATGAGCAGTTCTTC. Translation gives CASSWTSGGYNEQFF.

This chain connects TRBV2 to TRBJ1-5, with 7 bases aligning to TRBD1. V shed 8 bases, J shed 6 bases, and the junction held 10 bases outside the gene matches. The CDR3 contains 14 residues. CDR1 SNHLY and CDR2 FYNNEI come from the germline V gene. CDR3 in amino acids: CASHNQQGSQPQHF. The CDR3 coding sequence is TGTGCCAGCCACAATCAACAGGGGAGTCAGCCCCAGCATTTT.

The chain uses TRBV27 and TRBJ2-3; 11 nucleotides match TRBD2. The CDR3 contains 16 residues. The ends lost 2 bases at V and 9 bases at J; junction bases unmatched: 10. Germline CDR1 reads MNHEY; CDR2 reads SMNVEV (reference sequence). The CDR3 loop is CASSLNSGGAGVTQYF. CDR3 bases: TGTGCCAGCAGTTTAAATAGCGGGGGGGCTGGGGTCACGCAGTATTTT.

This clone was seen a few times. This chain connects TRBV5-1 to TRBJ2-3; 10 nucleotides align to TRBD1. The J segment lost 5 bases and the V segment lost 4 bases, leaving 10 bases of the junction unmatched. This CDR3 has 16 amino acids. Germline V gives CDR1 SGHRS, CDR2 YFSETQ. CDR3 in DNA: TGCGCCAGCAGCGGAGGGGACAGGGGAAGAAGAGATACGCAGTATTTT. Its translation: CASSGGDRGRRDTQYF.

The CDR3 DNA reads TGTGCCAGTAGTGTGGGTAGGGGGATCGACGAGCAGTACTTC. This translates into CASSVGRGIDEQYF. V gene TRBV19 combines with J gene TRBJ2-7; TRBD1 might be the D (6 bases). Germline V CDR1 and CDR2: LNHDA, SQIVND (reference sequence). Trimming removed 5 bases at V and 5 bases at J, with 16 bases between. The CDR3 length is 14 residues.

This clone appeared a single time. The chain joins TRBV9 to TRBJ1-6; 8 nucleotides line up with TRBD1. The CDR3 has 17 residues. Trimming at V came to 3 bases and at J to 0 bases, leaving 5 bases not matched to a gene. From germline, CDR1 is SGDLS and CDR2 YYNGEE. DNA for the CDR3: TGTGCCAGCAGCGCCCGACAGGGGAGCTCCTATAATTCACCCCTCCACTTT. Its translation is CASSARQGSSYNSPLHF.

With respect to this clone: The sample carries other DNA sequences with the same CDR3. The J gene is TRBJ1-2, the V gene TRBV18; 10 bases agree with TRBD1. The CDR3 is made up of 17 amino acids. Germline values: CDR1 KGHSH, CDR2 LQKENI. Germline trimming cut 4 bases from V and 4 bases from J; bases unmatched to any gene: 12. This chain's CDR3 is CASSHQSQGQGTYGYTF. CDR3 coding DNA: TGTGCCAGCTCACATCAAAGCCAGGGACAGGGGACCTATGGCTACACCTTC.

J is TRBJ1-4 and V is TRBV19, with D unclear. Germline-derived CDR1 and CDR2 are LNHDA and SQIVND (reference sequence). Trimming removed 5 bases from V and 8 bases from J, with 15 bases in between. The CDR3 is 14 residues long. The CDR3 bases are TGTGCCAGTAGTCTCAGACCTCTCGGGGAAAAACTGTTTTTT. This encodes CASSLRPLGEKLFF.

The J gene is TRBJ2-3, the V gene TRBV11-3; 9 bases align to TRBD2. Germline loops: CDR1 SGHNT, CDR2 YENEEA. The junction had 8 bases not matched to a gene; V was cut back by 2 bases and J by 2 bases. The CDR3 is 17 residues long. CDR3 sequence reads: CASSLMVAGVFTDTQYF. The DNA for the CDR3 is TGTGCCAGCAGCTTAATGGTAGCGGGGGTATTCACAGATACGCAGTATTTT.

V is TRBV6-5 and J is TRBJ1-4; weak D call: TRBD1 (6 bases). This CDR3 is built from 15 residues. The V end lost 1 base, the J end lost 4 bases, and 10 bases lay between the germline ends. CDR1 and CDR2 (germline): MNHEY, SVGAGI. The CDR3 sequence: CASSYLQGVNEKLFF. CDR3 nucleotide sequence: TGTGCCAGCAGTTACTTACAGGGAGTTAATGAAAAACTGTTTTTT.

The CDR3 nucleotides read TGTGCCAGCTCACCTTTACCAGGGGGCAGATCCTACAATGAGCAGTTCTTC. Translation gives CASSPLPGGRSYNEQFF. The rearrangement links TRBV18 to TRBJ2-1, with TRBD1 identical over 8 bases. Trimming removed 3 bases from V and 1 base from J; junction bases left unmatched: 8. CDR3 length equals 17 residues. Germline V CDR1 and CDR2: KGHSH, LQKENI. Filled out from reference TRBV18 and TRBJ2-1, the complete variable domain reads NAGVMQNPRHLVRRRGQEARLRCSPMKGHSHVYWYRQLPEEGLKFMVYLQKENIIDESGMPKERFSAEFPKEGPSILRIQQVVRGDSAAYFCASSPLPGGRSYNEQFFGPGTRLTVL.

This CDR3 is CAISEGTDDEQYF. Written as DNA, the CDR3 is TGTGCCATTTCTGAGGGGACTGATGACGAGCAGTACTTC. This chain joins TRBV19 and TRBJ2-7; TRBD2 might be the D (6 bases). CDR3 size: 13 residues. With 10 bases removed from V and 5 bases from J, the gap between germline ends came to 18 bases. CDR1 is LNHDA and CDR2 is SQIVND in the germline V gene (reference sequence).

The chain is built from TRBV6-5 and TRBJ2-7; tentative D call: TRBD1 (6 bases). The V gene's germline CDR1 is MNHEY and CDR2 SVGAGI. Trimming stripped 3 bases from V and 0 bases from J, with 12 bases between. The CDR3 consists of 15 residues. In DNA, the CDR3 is TGTGCCAGCAGTTATACGACAGGTAGCTCCTACGAGCAGTACTTC. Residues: CASSYTTGSSYEQYF.

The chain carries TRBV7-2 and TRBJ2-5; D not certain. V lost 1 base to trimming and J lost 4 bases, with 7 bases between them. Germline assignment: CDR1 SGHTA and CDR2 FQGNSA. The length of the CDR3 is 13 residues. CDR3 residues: CASSLGQIETQYF. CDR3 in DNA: TGTGCCAGCAGCTTAGGCCAGATAGAGACCCAGTACTTC.

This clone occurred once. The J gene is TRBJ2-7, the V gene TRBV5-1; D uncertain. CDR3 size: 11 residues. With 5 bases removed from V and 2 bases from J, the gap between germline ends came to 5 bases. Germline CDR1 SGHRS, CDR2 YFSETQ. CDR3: CASSPTYEQYF. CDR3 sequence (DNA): TGCGCCAGCAGTCCCACCTACGAGCAGTACTTC.

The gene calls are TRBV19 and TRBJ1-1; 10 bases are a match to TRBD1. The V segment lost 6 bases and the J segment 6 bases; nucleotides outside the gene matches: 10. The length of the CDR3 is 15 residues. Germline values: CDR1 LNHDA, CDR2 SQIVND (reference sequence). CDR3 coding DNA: TGTGCCAGTAGCGGAGACAGGGGGCGCGGAGCTGAAGCTTTCTTT. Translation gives CASSGDRGRGAEAFF.

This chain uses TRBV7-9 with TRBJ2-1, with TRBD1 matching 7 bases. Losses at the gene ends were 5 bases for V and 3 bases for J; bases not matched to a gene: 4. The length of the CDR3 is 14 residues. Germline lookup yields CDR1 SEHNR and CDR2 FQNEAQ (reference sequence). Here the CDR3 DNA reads TGTGCCAGCAGCCCCCGGGACAGCTACAATGAGCAGTTCTTC. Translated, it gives CASSPRDSYNEQFF.